This TCR beta chain was sequenced in a study of blood T cell repertoires in COVID-19 (dated by TCRdb to 2019 to 2021). Study-wide context: Collaborator samples came from the United States, Italy and Spain and covered acute and convalescent phases of COVID-19. The dataset comprised deeply sampled blood TCRbeta repertoires from subjects exposed to, actively infected with, or recovered from COVID-19. A de-identified subject ID, COVID-19 status, age in years and sex were almost always included in the sample metadata. The samples were drawn from the first 160 participants of the ongoing ImmuneRACE study and from 1,254 subjects provided by 6 global collaborators. A freely available public database, intended as a resource for researchers studying the immune response to SARS-CoV-2, is where the repertoires were released. The prospective study material was composed of cDNA or gDNA derived from T cells, B-cell-depleted T cells, or PBMCs. Where HLA class I and class II types were available, the types were taken from metadata supplied by the sample provider, not from assay-based typing. Points the paper makes about the study in general: How much clinical and demographic metadata was included differed by source and by participant, and the metadata was provided uncurated.

One collaborating source in Seattle enrolled patients during active infection and followed them longitudinally through the course of disease. Each collaborating institution followed its own protocols to collect whole blood in K2EDTA tubes. Collaborator samples were shipped for TCRbeta analysis as frozen whole blood, isolated PBMCs, or DNA extracted from either sample type. TCRbeta CDR3 regions were amplified from genomic DNA using the immunoSEQ Assay, a bias-controlled multiplex PCR. In the original analysis: Nucleated cell counts per sample were estimated from amplification of reference gene primers within the assay. To quantify the absolute abundance of each unique TCRbeta CDR3 rearrangement, sequence reads were collapsed and filtered. For each sample, productive Simpson clonality was calculated by taking the square root of Simpson's diversity index across productive rearrangements. TCRdb re-hosts the immuneACCESS table, in-frame sequences only. Its copies lack some clones; in the studies checked, an unresolved V gene accounts for under half of them, and the cause for the rest is not known. V and J calls and clone size follow that table, whereas D and trimming were derived from the DNA. Across this sample there are 150,000 to 200,000 clones, with approximately 80% seen only once. The top ten clones comprise approximately 6.8% of the sample.

The CDR3 runs 17 amino acids, cysteine and valine included. Of the read, only the CDR3 DNA is kept; its 51 bases are in frame from base 1. V and J are trimmed by 3 bases and 7 bases, and the gene matches miss 17 bases of the junction. CDR1 and CDR2 are read off the germline V gene as MGHRA and YSYEKL. This clone is a singleton in its sample. No antigen is known for it. Base-call qualities are not available, and no considerably larger clone is one nucleotide away. This chain is built from TRBV4-1 and TRBJ2-7, with 8 bases matching TRBD1. This receptor was obtained from a woman aged 40 to 55 with COVID-19, enrolled during active disease. Source material: peripheral blood. This receptor has the CDR3 CASSHPAQGADTKEQYV. The DNA is TGCGCCAGCAGCCATCCCGCCCAGGGGGCAGATACTAAAGAGCAGTACGTC.